A single sample is the source of the 31 T cell receptor beta chains below, sequenced in a study of T cell clonotyping in hematopoietic cell transplantation. Noted time point: recipient sample about 28 days before transplant, after cytoreduction. The assay was immunoSEQ multiplex PCR, and TCRdb's table has in-frame clones only and misses some. The data contain tens of thousands of clones, almost 97% of them singletons. Here the sequenced sample was peripheral blood mononuclear cells, taken before stem cell transplant. The source is a woman aged 45 to 65 with acute myeloid leukemia. Some clones in this sample may be carry-over from other donors' samples.

CDR3 region: CASSLDRAQNIQYF. CDR3 nucleotide sequence: TGTGCCAGCAGTCTAGACAGGGCGCAAAACATTCAGTACTTC. The chain employs TRBV28 and TRBJ2-4, with 7 bases lining up with TRBD1. J gave up 5 bases and V 5 bases, and 6 bases lay outside the gene matches. The CDR3 length is 14 residues. The germline gives CDR1 MDHEN, CDR2 SYDVKM.

The chain combines TRBV5-1 with TRBJ1-1; tentative D call: TRBD1 (5 bases). The CDR3 spans 14 residues. The germline CDR1 and CDR2 sequences are SGHRS and YFSETQ. Trimming took 1 base from V and 3 from J, leaving 10 bases between them. The CDR3 loop is CASSLPGGHTEAFF. The CDR3 DNA is TGCGCCAGCAGCTTGCCCGGGGGTCACACTGAAGCTTTCTTT. The variable domain in full, completed from reference TRBV5-1 and TRBJ1-1, reads KAGVTQTPRYLIKTRGQQVTLSCSPISGHRSVSWYQQTPGQGLQFLFEYFSETQRNKGNFPGRFSGRQFSNSRSEMNVSTLELGDSALYLCASSLPGGHTEAFFGQGTRLTVV.

This clone showed up just once. The chain carries TRBV19 and TRBJ2-5; D is unresolved. The CDR3 totals 11 residues. Deletions cut 3 bases from V and 5 bases from J, with 4 bases between. The germline CDR1 and CDR2 sequences are LNHDA and SQIVND (reference sequence). This chain's CDR3 is CASSMGETQYF. The CDR3, as DNA: TGTGCCAGTAGTATGGGGGAGACCCAGTACTTC. The variable domain in full, completed from reference TRBV19 and TRBJ2-5, reads DGGITQSPKYLFRKEGQNVTLSCEQNLNHDAMYWYRQDPGQGLRLIYYSQIVNDFQKGDIAEGYSVSREKKESFPLTVTSAQKNPTAFYLCASSMGETQYFGPGTRLLVL.

V usage is TRBV5-1 and J usage is TRBJ2-7; D ambiguous. This CDR3 comprises 15 residues. CDR1 and CDR2 (germline): SGHRS, YFSETQ. V was clipped by 3 bases and J by 5 bases, with 18 bases between them. The CDR3, as DNA: TGCGCCAGCAGCTCCTCTTCACGTAGTTCGGACGAGCAGTACTTC. This sequence encodes CASSSSSRSSDEQYF. The entire variable domain, with the rest obtained from reference TRBV5-1 and TRBJ2-7, is as follows: KAGVTQTPRYLIKTRGQQVTLSCSPISGHRSVSWYQQTPGQGLQFLFEYFSETQRNKGNFPGRFSGRQFSNSRSEMNVSTLELGDSALYLCASSSSSRSSDEQYFGPGTRLTVT.

V and J are TRBV7-2 and TRBJ1-3; a possible D gene is TRBD1 (6 bases). V was trimmed by 5 bases and J by 1 base, leaving 12 bases between them. The germline gives CDR1 SGHTA, CDR2 FQGNSA. The CDR3 covers 15 residues. The CDR3 protein is CASSTYTGSGNTIYF. The CDR3 DNA reads TGTGCCAGCAGCACTTATACAGGGTCTGGAAACACCATATATTTT.

The genes are TRBV30 and TRBJ1-2, with D possibly being TRBD1 (6 bases). The CDR3 has 13 residues. The V end lost 2 bases, the J end lost 0 bases, and 7 bases lay between the germline ends. Germline lookup yields CDR1 GTSNPN and CDR2 SVGIG (reference sequence). The CDR3 DNA sequence: TGTGCCTGGAGTCCAGGGGCTAACTATGGCTACACCTTC. It is translated as CAWSPGANYGYTF.

The chain has TRBV30 and TRBJ1-4; a possible D gene is TRBD1 (6 bases). The length of the CDR3 is 14 residues. Germline V CDR1 and CDR2: GTSNPN, SVGIG (reference sequence). Trimming shortened V by 6 bases and J by 7 bases, and 18 bases separated the two germline ends. In DNA form, the CDR3 reads TGTGCCTGCCATGTCGGGGGCGGGGGTGAAAAACTGTTTTTT. The encoded protein is CACHVGGGGEKLFF. Combining the CDR3 with reference TRBV30 and TRBJ1-4 gives the whole variable domain SQTIHQWPATLVQPVGSPLSLECTVEGTSNPNLYWYRQAAGRGLQLLFYSVGIGQISSEVPQNLSASRPQDRQFILSSKKLLLSDSGFYLCACHVGGGGEKLFFGSGTQLSVL.

The chain employs TRBV2 and TRBJ2-7; D call uncertain. The CDR3 length is 13 residues. Germline assignment: CDR1 SNHLY and CDR2 FYNNEI. Trimming pared 5 bases from V and 3 bases from J, leaving 11 bases between. The CDR3 nucleotides read TGTGCCAGCAGTCGGCAGCTATTCTACGAGCAGTACTTC. As protein: CASSRQLFYEQYF.

The sample holds one count of this clone. V is TRBV6-1 and J is TRBJ2-5; the match to TRBD1 covers 7 bases. CDR1 and CDR2 from the germline V gene are MNHNS and SASEGT. With 4 bases clipped from V and 3 bases from J, the junction kept 2 bases outside the gene matches. The CDR3 has 13 amino acids. The CDR3 region is CASSAGQKETQYF. The CDR3 DNA reads as TGTGCCAGCAGTGCGGGACAGAAAGAGACCCAGTACTTC.

The chain links TRBV19 to TRBJ2-3; D unresolved. The germline V and J ends were trimmed by 4 bases and 2 bases, with 7 bases remaining between them. Looked up from germline, CDR1 is LNHDA and CDR2 is SQIVND (reference sequence). This CDR3 has 13 residues. Here the CDR3 reads CASSTGHTDTQYF. The CDR3 DNA sequence: TGTGCCAGTAGTACCGGCCACACAGATACGCAGTATTTT.

In its sample, this clone was seen once. The chain uses TRBV30 and TRBJ1-2; D unresolved. V was pared by 2 bases and J by 3 bases, with 10 bases between. This CDR3 region has 13 residues. Per germline, CDR1 GTSNPN and CDR2 SVGIG (reference sequence). The CDR3 loop reads CAWSTVGYYGYTF. The CDR3 DNA is TGTGCCTGGAGTACCGTCGGTTACTATGGCTACACCTTC.

This rearrangement joins TRBV6-6 to TRBJ2-7; D unresolved. CDR1 and CDR2 from the germline V gene are MNHNY and SVGAGI (reference sequence). The CDR3 is made up of 11 amino acids. The V and J ends lost 5 bases and 4 bases respectively, with 6 bases between them. CDR3 amino acids: CASSPQYEQYF. DNA for the CDR3: TGTGCCAGCAGTCCACAATACGAGCAGTACTTC.

The V and J genes are TRBV28 and TRBJ2-5; 9 bases are shared with TRBD1. Per germline, CDR1 MDHEN and CDR2 SYDVKM. Trimming cost V 4 bases and J 6 bases; bases outside gene matches: 6. The CDR3 sequence is 14 residues long. The CDR3 loop reads CASSSATGGQTQYF. CDR3 in DNA: TGTGCCAGCAGTTCCGCGACAGGGGGGCAGACCCAGTACTTC.

In its sample, this clone was seen once. This sequence joins TRBV30 and TRBJ1-5, with 9 positions matching TRBD1. With 3 bases clipped from V and 4 bases from J, the junction kept 4 bases outside the gene matches. Germline CDR1 and CDR2: GTSNPN and SVGIG (reference sequence). CDR3 length: 14 residues. DNA for the CDR3: TGTGCCTGGAGACTGACAGGGGGAAATCAGCCCCAGCATTTT. Protein sequence: CAWRLTGGNQPQHF.

The chain has TRBV30 and TRBJ2-2, with D maybe TRBD1 (5 bases). CDR3 size: 13 residues. Trimming left V 8 bases short and J 5 bases short, with 15 bases between. Per the germline V gene, CDR1 is GTSNPN and CDR2 is SVGIG (reference sequence). As DNA, the CDR3 is TGTGCCGGAAAAGCCAGGGTAACCGGGGAGCTGTTTTTT. It translates to CAGKARVTGELFF. Together with reference TRBV30 and TRBJ2-2, the CDR3 gives the full variable domain: SQTIHQWPATLVQPVGSPLSLECTVEGTSNPNLYWYRQAAGRGLQLLFYSVGIGQISSEVPQNLSASRPQDRQFILSSKKLLLSDSGFYLCAGKARVTGELFFGEGSRLTVL.

V is TRBV7-6 and J is TRBJ2-3, with 10 bases that match TRBD2. CDR3 length equals 18 residues. After removal of 2 bases from V and 0 bases from J, the junction contained 8 bases not matched to a gene. Germline CDR1 SGHVS, CDR2 FNYEAQ. Here the CDR3 reads CASSLRLAGVVSTDTQYF. The CDR3 region has the DNA TGTGCCAGCAGCTTAAGGCTAGCGGGAGTAGTTAGCACAGATACGCAGTATTTT.

This chain connects TRBV9 to TRBJ1-2; D is unresolved. The V end was cut by 2 bases, the J end by 5 bases, with 7 bases between. CDR1 and CDR2 (germline): SGDLS, YYNGEE. The CDR3 contains 12 residues. The CDR3 region is CASSVTDYGYTF. The CDR3 coding sequence is TGTGCCAGCAGCGTGACGGATTATGGCTACACCTTC. Combining the CDR3 with reference TRBV9 and TRBJ1-2 gives the whole variable domain DSGVTQTPKHLITATGQRVTLRCSPRSGDLSVYWYQQSLDQGLQFLIQYYNGEERAKGNILERFSAQQFPDLHSELNLSSLELGDSALYFCASSVTDYGYTFGSGTRLTVV.

The CDR3 sequence is CASSLWGVRNQPQHF. CDR3 bases: TGTGCCAGCAGCCTCTGGGGGGTCCGCAATCAGCCCCAGCATTTT. This rearrangement joins TRBV5-6 to TRBJ1-5, with D tentatively TRBD1 (5 bases). V gave up 4 bases and J gave up 2 bases, with 13 bases separating them. The CDR3 extends over 15 amino acids. Germline lookup yields CDR1 SGHDT and CDR2 YYEEEE.

The rearrangement links TRBV5-1 to TRBJ1-2, with 7 bases fitting TRBD1. There are 14 residues in the CDR3. CDR1 is SGHRS, CDR2 YFSETQ, per germline. J lost 10 bases, V lost 3 bases, and 12 bases had no gene match. CDR3 sequence: CASSSQDRNLDYTF. In nucleotides, the CDR3 is TGCGCCAGCAGCTCGCAGGACAGGAATTTGGACTACACCTTC.

The chain joins TRBV5-8 to TRBJ1-3; TRBD1 matches at 8 bases. This CDR3 has 15 amino acids. CDR1 and CDR2 (germline): SGHTS, YDEGEE. V lost 2 bases and J lost 7; bases outside the gene matches: 8. Written as DNA, the CDR3 is TGTGCCAGCAGCTTATCCCGGGACAGGTCCAACACCATATATTTT. This gives the protein CASSLSRDRSNTIYF.

The chain combines TRBV7-8 with TRBJ2-7; no definite D call. The V gene's germline CDR1 is SGHVS and CDR2 FQNEAQ. CDR3 size: 15 residues. Trimming took 9 bases from V and 0 from J, leaving 18 bases between them. In DNA, the CDR3 is TGTGCCAGTACTCCCGGGCCCGAGCCCTCCTACGAGCAGTACTTC. As protein: CASTPGPEPSYEQYF.

This chain uses TRBV18 with TRBJ1-1; D gene ambiguous. V was cut by 3 bases and J by 1 base, with 12 bases left in between. The CDR3 is made up of 15 amino acids. CDR1 is KGHSH, CDR2 LQKENI, per germline. The CDR3 reads CASSPEGGSNTEAFF. In DNA form, the CDR3 reads TGTGCCAGCTCACCGGAAGGAGGGTCGAACACTGAAGCTTTCTTT. Using reference TRBV18 and TRBJ1-1 for the parts outside the CDR3, the full variable domain is NAGVMQNPRHLVRRRGQEARLRCSPMKGHSHVYWYRQLPEEGLKFMVYLQKENIIDESGMPKERFSAEFPKEGPSILRIQQVVRGDSAAYFCASSPEGGSNTEAFFGQGTRLTVV.

This clone was recorded only once. The chain joins TRBV11-2 to TRBJ2-3; D remains unclear. V was shortened by 1 base and J by 0 bases, with 5 bases between the two germline ends. Germline lookup yields CDR1 SGHAT and CDR2 FQNNGV. This CDR3 has 14 residues. The CDR3 loop is CASSLGVSTDTQYF. CDR3 DNA: TGTGCCAGCAGCTTAGGGGTTAGCACAGATACGCAGTATTTT.

This clone was seen once. This chain links TRBV27 with TRBJ2-1, with TRBD2 as a possible D gene (7 bases). Germline CDR1 reads MNHEY; CDR2 reads SMNVEV (reference sequence). Trimming left V 3 bases short and J 7 bases short, with 16 bases between. CDR3 length: 15 amino acids. The CDR3 coding sequence is TGTGCCAGCAGTTTTCGGGGGGCCGGAGGAAATGAGCAGTTCTTC. Encoded protein: CASSFRGAGGNEQFF.

The chain has TRBV5-6 and TRBJ2-1, with 7 nucleotides matching TRBD1. The CDR3 spans 15 residues. Germline loops: CDR1 SGHDT, CDR2 YYEEEE. With V trimmed by 4 bases and J by 6 bases, 10 bases remained unmatched. The CDR3: CASSNRGGLGNEQFF. The CDR3 coding sequence is TGTGCCAGCAGCAACAGGGGTGGGCTGGGCAATGAGCAGTTCTTC.

V usage is TRBV27 and J usage is TRBJ1-1, with D hard to call. With 2 bases removed from V and 2 bases from J, the gap between germline ends came to 9 bases. Germline lookup yields CDR1 MNHEY and CDR2 SMNVEV (reference sequence). CDR3 size: 14 residues. The CDR3 DNA sequence: TGTGCCAGCAGTTTAGTAGGGCGTAACACTGAAGCTTTCTTT. Its protein product is CASSLVGRNTEAFF.

The chain is built from TRBV5-8 and TRBJ1-5; TRBD1 matches 10 bases. V trimming: 4 bases; J trimming: 0 bases; junction bases outside the gene matches: 4. Germline V gene sequence: CDR1 SGHTS, CDR2 YDEGEE. CDR3 length equals 16 residues. The CDR3 nucleotides are TGTGCCAGCAGCGAAGGGACAGGGGTTAGCAATCAGCCCCAGCATTTT. Translating it yields CASSEGTGVSNQPQHF.

V usage is TRBV7-2 and J usage is TRBJ2-5; no firm D call. The CDR3 sequence is 15 residues long. The germline gives CDR1 SGHTA, CDR2 FQGNSA. Between the trimmed V and J ends, which lost 4 bases and 0 bases, there was a span of 12 bases. The CDR3 DNA reads as TGTGCCAGCAGCTCCGTTGTCCTGTACCAAGAGACCCAGTACTTC. Amino acid sequence: CASSSVVLYQETQYF.

This CDR3 is CAVGYVEQYF. DNA for the CDR3: TGTGCCGTAGGGTACGTCGAGCAGTACTTC. The chain is built from TRBV19 and TRBJ2-7; D is ambiguous. The germline V gene has CDR1 LNHDA and CDR2 SQIVND (reference sequence). The V end lost 11 bases, the J end lost 6 bases, and 11 bases lay between the germline ends. The CDR3 spans 10 residues. Using reference TRBV19 and TRBJ2-7 for the parts outside the CDR3, the full variable domain is DGGITQSPKYLFRKEGQNVTLSCEQNLNHDAMYWYRQDPGQGLRLIYYSQIVNDFQKGDIAEGYSVSREKKESFPLTVTSAQKNPTAFYLCAVGYVEQYFGPGTRLTVT.

V usage is TRBV6-1 and J usage is TRBJ1-5; TRBD1 matches at 8 bases. Germline V gene sequence: CDR1 MNHNS, CDR2 SASEGT. Trimming cost V 5 bases and J 14 bases; bases outside gene matches: 11. The CDR3 length is 13 residues. The CDR3 DNA follows: TGTGCCAGCAGTCCCCCCGGACAGGGAGTTAAGCATTTT. Amino acids: CASSPPGQGVKHF.

The chain is built from TRBV2 and TRBJ1-1; D unresolved. The CDR3 totals 15 residues. Trimming shortened V by 7 bases and J by 7 bases, and 22 bases separated the two germline ends. Germline V lookup: CDR1 SNHLY, CDR2 FYNNEI. This chain's CDR3 is CASTRIRGGRHEAFF. The CDR3 region has the DNA TGTGCCAGCACCCGCATCCGGGGTGGGAGGCATGAAGCTTTCTTT.